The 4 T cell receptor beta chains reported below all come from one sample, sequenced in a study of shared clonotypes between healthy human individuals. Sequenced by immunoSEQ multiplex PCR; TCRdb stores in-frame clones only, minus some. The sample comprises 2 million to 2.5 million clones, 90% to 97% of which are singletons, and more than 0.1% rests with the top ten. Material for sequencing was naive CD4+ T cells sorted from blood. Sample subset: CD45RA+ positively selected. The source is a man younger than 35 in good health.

The CDR3 here is CASSVGRSGGEQYF. The CDR3 DNA follows: TGTGCCAGCAGTGTGGGACGGTCCGGGGGGGAGCAGTACTTC. The rearrangement links TRBV2 to TRBJ2-7; 7 nucleotides align to TRBD2. There are 14 residues in the CDR3. The germline CDR1 and CDR2 sequences are SNHLY and FYNNEI. J was trimmed by 7 bases and V by 4 bases; bases with no gene match: 10.

The DNA for the CDR3 is TGTGCCAGCCGTAATTTAGGACAGGCAGCTAACTATGGCTACACCTTC. Translating it yields CASRNLGQAANYGYTF. The V and J genes are TRBV19 and TRBJ1-2; 7 positions match TRBD1. Germline V lookup: CDR1 LNHDA, CDR2 SQIVND (reference sequence). The CDR3 has 16 residues. The V segment lost 9 bases and the J segment 0 bases; nucleotides outside the gene matches: 13.

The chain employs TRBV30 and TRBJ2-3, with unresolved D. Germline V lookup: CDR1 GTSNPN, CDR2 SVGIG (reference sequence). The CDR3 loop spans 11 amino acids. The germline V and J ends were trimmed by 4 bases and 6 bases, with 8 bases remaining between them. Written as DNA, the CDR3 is TGTGCCTGGACCAGCAGCGATACGCAGTATTTT. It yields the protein CAWTSSDTQYF.

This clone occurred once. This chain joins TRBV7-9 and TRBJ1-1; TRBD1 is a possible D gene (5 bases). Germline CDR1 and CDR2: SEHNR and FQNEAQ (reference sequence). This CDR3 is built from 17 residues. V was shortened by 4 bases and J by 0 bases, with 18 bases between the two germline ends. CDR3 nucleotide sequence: TGTGCCAGCAGCTCGAGACAGATTTTTGCCATGAACACTGAAGCTTTCTTT. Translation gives CASSSRQIFAMNTEAFF. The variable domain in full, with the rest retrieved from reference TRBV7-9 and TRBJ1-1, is DTGVSQNPRHKITKRGQNVTFRCDPISEHNRLYWYRQTLGQGPEFLTYFQNEAQLEKSRLLSDRFSAERPKGSFSTLEIQRTEQGDSAMYLCASSSRQIFAMNTEAFFGQGTRLTVV.